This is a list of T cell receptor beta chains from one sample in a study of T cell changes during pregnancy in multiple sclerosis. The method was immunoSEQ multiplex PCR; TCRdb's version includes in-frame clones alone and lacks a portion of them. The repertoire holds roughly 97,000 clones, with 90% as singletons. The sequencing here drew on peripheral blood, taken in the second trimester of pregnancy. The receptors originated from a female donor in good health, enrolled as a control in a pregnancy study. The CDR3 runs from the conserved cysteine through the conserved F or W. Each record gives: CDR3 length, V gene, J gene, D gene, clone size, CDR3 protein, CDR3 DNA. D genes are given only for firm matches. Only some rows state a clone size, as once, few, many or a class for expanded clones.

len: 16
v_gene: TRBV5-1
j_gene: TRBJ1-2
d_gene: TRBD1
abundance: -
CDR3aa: CASSQRPGTGPYGYTF
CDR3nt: TGCGCCAGCAGCCAGCGCCCCGGGACAGGGCCTTATGGCTACACCTTC

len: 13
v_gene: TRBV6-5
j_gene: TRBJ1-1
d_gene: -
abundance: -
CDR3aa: CASSYYDSGRAFF
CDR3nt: TGTGCCAGCAGTTACTATGATTCTGGTAGAGCTTTCTTT

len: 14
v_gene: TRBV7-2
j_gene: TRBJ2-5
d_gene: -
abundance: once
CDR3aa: CASSLVQGGETQYF
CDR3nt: TGTGCCAGCAGCTTAGTCCAGGGCGGAGAGACCCAGTACTTC

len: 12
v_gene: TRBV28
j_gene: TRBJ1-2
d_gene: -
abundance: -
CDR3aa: CASSTGPNGYTF
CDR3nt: TGTGCCAGCAGTACAGGCCCGAATGGCTACACCTTC

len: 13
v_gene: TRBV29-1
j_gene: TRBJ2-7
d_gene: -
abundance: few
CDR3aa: CSVEYGEAYEQYF
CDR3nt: TGCAGCGTTGAGTACGGGGAAGCCTACGAGCAGTACTTC

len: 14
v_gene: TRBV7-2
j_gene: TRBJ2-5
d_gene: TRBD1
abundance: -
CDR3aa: CASSLAGQQETQYF
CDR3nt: TGTGCCAGCAGCTTAGCGGGACAGCAAGAGACCCAGTACTTC

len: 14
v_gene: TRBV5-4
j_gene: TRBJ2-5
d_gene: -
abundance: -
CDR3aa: CASSWRTGQETQYF
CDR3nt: TGTGCCAGCAGCTGGAGGACGGGTCAAGAGACCCAGTACTTC

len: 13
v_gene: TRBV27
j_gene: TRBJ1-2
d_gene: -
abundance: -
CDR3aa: CASSLGPSGGYTF
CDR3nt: TGTGCCAGCAGTTTAGGGCCTTCCGGAGGCTACACCTTC

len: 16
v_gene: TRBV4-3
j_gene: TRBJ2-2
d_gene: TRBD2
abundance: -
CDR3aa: CASSQVASGSRGELFF
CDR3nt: TGCGCCAGCAGCCAAGTGGCTAGCGGGAGTCGGGGGGAGCTGTTTTTT

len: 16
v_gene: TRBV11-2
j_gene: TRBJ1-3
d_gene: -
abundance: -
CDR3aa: CASSLTGRNSGNTIYF
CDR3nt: TGTGCCAGCAGTCTAACTGGGAGGAACTCTGGAAACACCATATATTTT

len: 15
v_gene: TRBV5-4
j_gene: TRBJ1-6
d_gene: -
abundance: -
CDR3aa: CASSLDSGGDSPLHF
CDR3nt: TGTGCCAGCAGCTTGGATTCTGGCGGAGATTCACCCCTCCACTTT

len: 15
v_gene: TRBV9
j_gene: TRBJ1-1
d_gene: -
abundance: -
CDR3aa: CASSVDGGVYTEAFF
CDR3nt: TGTGCCAGCAGCGTAGACGGGGGGGTTTACACTGAAGCTTTCTTT

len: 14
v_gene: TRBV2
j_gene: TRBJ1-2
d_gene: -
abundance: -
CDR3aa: CASLRTEGNYGYTF
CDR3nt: TGTGCCAGCTTAAGGACGGAGGGAAACTATGGCTACACCTTC

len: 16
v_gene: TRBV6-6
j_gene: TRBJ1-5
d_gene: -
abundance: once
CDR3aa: CASSYGGTPGNQPQHF
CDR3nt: TGTGCCAGCAGTTACGGGGGCACCCCGGGGAATCAGCCCCAGCATTTT

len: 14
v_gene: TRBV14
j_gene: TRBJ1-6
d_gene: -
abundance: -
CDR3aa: CASSQAINNSPLHF
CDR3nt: TGTGCCAGCAGCCAGGCCATTAATAATTCACCCCTCCACTTT

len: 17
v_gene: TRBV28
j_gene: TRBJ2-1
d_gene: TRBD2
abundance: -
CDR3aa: CASSSPRSGRARNEQFF
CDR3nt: TGTGCCAGCAGTTCCCCGCGGAGCGGGAGGGCCAGGAATGAGCAGTTCTTC

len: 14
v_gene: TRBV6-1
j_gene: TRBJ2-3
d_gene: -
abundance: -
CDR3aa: CASTRAGDTDTQYF
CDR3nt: TGTGCCAGCACGAGGGCAGGGGACACAGATACGCAGTATTTT

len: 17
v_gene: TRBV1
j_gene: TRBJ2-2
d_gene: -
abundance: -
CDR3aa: CTSSHRRAGAVPGELFF
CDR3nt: TGCACCAGCAGCCACAGAAGAGCGGGAGCAGTCCCCGGGGAGCTGTTTTTT

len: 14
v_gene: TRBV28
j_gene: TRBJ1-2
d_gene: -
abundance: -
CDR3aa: CASSSQGRNYGYTF
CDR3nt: TGTGCCAGCAGTTCACAGGGCAGAAACTATGGCTACACCTTC

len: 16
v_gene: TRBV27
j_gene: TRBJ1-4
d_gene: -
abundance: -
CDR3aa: CASSLFWGGANEKLFF
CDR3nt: TGTGCCAGCAGTCTCTTCTGGGGGGGGGCTAATGAAAAACTGTTTTTT

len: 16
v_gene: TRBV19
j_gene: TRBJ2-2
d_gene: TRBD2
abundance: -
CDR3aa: CASSALAGGVTGELFF
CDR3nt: TGTGCCAGTAGTGCTCTAGCGGGGGGGGTCACCGGGGAGCTGTTTTTT

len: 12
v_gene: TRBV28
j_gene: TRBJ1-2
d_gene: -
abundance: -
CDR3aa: CARGSRVSGYTF
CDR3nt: TGTGCCAGGGGGAGCAGAGTATCTGGCTACACCTTC

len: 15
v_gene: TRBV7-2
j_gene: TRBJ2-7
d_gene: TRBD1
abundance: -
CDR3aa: CASSLGQGIGYEQYF
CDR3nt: TGTGCCAGCAGCTTAGGACAGGGGATTGGTTACGAGCAGTACTTC

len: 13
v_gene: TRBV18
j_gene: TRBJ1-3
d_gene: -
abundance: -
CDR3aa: CASSPGQENTIYF
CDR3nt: TGTGCCAGCTCACCTGGACAAGAAAACACCATATATTTT

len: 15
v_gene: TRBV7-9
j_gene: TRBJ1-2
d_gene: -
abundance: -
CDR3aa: CASSLVLAGARGYTF
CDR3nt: TGTGCCAGCAGCTTAGTTTTGGCAGGGGCTCGTGGCTACACCTTC

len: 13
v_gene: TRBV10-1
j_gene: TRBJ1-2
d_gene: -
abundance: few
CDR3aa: CASSDTIGGGYTF
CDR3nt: TGCGCCAGCAGTGATACCATCGGGGGAGGCTACACCTTC

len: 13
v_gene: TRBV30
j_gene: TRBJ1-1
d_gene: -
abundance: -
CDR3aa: CAWSVPGNTEAFF
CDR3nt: TGTGCCTGGAGTGTACCCGGGAACACTGAAGCTTTCTTT

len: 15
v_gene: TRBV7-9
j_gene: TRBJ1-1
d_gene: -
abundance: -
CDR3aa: CASSRYGQGNTEAFF
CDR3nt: TGTGCCAGCAGCCGTTATGGGCAGGGAAACACTGAAGCTTTCTTT

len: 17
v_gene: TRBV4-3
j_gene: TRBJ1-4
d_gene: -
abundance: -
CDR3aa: CASSQVTSFGVGEKLFF
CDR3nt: TGCGCCAGCAGCCAAGTCACCTCATTCGGGGTCGGTGAAAAACTGTTTTTT

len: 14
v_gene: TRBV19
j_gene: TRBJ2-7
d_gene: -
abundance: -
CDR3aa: CASSTSTDSYEQYF
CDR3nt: TGTGCCAGTAGTACCTCGACAGATTCCTACGAGCAGTACTTC

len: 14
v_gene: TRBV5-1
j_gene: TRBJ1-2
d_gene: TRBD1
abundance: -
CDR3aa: CASSTGQGNYGYTF
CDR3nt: TGCGCCAGCAGCACCGGACAGGGTAACTATGGCTACACCTTC

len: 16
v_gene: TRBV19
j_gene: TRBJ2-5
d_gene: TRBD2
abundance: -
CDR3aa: CASSPGLAGGPETQYF
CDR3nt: TGTGCCAGTAGTCCGGGACTAGCGGGGGGGCCGGAGACCCAGTACTTC

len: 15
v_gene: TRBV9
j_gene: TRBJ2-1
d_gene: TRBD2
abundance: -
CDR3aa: CASSVDGRLYNEQFF
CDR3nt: TGTGCCAGCAGCGTAGACGGGAGGCTCTACAATGAGCAGTTCTTC

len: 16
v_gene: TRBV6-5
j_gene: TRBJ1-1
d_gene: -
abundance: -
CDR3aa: CASSSSVRTTNTEAFF
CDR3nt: TGTGCCAGCAGTTCATCCGTCAGGACTACGAACACTGAAGCTTTCTTT

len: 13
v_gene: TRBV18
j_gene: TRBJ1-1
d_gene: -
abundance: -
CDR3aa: CASSPGVRAEAFF
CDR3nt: TGTGCCAGCTCACCAGGTGTGAGGGCTGAAGCTTTCTTT

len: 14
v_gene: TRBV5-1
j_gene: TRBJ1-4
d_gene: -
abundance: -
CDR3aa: CASSLGGLHEKLFF
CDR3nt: TGCGCCAGCAGCTTGGGGGGGCTCCATGAAAAACTGTTTTTT

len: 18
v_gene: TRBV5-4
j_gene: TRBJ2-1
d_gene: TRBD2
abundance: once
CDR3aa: CASTPRGLGGALGNEQFF
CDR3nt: TGTGCCAGCACCCCCCGGGGGCTCGGGGGGGCCTTGGGGAATGAGCAGTTCTTC

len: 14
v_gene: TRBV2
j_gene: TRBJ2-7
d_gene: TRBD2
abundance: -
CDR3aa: CASSGEGWGYEQYF
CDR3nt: TGTGCCAGCAGTGGGGAGGGGTGGGGCTACGAGCAGTACTTC

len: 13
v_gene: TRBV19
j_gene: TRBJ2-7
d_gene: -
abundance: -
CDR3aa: CASSIGPIGEQYF
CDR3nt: TGTGCCAGTAGTATAGGGCCGATTGGCGAGCAGTACTTC

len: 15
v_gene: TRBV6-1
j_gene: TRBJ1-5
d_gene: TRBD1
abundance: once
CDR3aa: CASRSGTDPNQPQHF
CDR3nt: TGTGCCAGTAGATCCGGGACAGACCCCAATCAGCCCCAGCATTTT

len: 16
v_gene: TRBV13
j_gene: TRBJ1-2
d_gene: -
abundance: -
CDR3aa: CASSLLQNQGSNGYTF
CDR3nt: TGTGCCAGCAGCCTGCTCCAAAACCAGGGGTCAAATGGCTACACCTTC

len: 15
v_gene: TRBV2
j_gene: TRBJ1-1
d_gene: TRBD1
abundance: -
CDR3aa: CASPGTGDLNTEAFF
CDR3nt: TGTGCCAGCCCCGGGACAGGGGACCTGAACACTGAAGCTTTCTTT

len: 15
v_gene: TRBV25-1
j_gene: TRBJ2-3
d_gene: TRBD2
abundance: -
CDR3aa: CASSEAGGLPDTQYF
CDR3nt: TGTGCCAGCAGTGAAGCGGGGGGGCTCCCAGATACGCAGTATTTT

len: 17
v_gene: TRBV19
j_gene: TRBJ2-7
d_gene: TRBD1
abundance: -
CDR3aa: CASSPQNTGQGTHEQYF
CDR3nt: TGTGCCAGTAGTCCTCAGAACACGGGACAGGGTACCCACGAGCAGTACTTC

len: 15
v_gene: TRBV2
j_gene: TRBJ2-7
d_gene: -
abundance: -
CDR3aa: CASSTLGASLDEQYF
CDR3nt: TGTGCCAGCAGTACCCTGGGGGCCTCCCTGGACGAGCAGTACTTC

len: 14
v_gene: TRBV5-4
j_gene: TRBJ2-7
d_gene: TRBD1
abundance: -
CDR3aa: CASSLSGQIYEQYF
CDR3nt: TGTGCCAGCAGCTTGTCGGGACAGATATACGAGCAGTACTTC

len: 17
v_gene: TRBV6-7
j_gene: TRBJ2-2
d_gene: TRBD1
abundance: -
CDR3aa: CANPEIDRGRGTGELFF
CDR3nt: TGTGCCAACCCGGAGATCGACAGGGGGCGGGGTACCGGGGAGCTGTTTTTT

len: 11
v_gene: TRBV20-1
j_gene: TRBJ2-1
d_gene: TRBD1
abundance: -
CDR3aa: CSAHRGFEQFF
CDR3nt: TGCAGTGCTCACAGGGGATTCGAGCAGTTCTTC

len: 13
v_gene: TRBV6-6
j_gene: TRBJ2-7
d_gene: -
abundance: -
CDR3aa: CASSYASRYEQYF
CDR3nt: TGTGCCAGCAGTTATGCTTCTAGGTACGAGCAGTACTTC

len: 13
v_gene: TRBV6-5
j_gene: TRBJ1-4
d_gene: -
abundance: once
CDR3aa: CASSGGTNEKLFF
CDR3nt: TGTGCCAGCAGTGGAGGAACTAATGAAAAACTGTTTTTT

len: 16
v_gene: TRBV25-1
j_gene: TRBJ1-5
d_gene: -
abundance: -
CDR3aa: CASSETSWGGNQPQHF
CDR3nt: TGTGCCAGCAGTGAAACAAGCTGGGGGGGCAATCAGCCCCAGCATTTT

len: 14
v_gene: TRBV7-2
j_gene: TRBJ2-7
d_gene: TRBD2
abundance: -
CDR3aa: CASSISGSPYEQYF
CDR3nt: TGTGCCAGCAGCATAAGCGGGAGTCCCTACGAGCAGTACTTC

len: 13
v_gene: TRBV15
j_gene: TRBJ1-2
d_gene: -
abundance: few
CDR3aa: CATSRELDYGYTF
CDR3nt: TGTGCCACCAGCAGAGAACTTGACTATGGCTACACCTTC